The rows below give T cell receptor beta chains drawn from one sample of a study of CD8 T cells in Susac syndrome. TCRdb reprocessed the immunoSEQ multiplex PCR reads with MiXCR, giving one entry per CDR3 protein. This table holds roughly 200,000 distinct CDR3 sequences, under 97% found once. The sequencing sample was made of CD4+ T cells from PBMCs. Receptors were obtained from a human donor with multiple sclerosis. CDR3s include the opening cysteine and the closing phenylalanine or tryptophan. D genes are given only for firm matches. Not all rows give a size; the values are once, few, many and, for expanded clones, a class.

J	D	V	size	DNA	CDR3
TRBJ1-5	NA	TRBV3-1	NA	TGTGCCAGCAGCCAGGGTACCCATAGCAATCAGCCCCAGCATTTT	CASSQGTHSNQPQHF
TRBJ2-7	TRBD2	TRBV7-3	NA	TGTGCCAGCAGCAGATTTGGCGGGGGTCACTACGAGCAGTACTTC	CASSRFGGGHYEQYF
TRBJ1-2	TRBD1	TRBV12-3/TRBV12-4	NA	TGTGCCAGCAGTTTACGGGACAGGGGCTATGGCTACACCTTC	CASSLRDRGYGYTF
TRBJ2-5	TRBD2	TRBV20-1	NA	TGCAGTGCTAGCTTGACTAGCGGGGAGGAGACCCAGTACTTC	CSASLTSGEETQYF
TRBJ1-6	TRBD1	TRBV2	NA	TGTGCCAGCAGGGCGGACAGGGGCAATTCACCCCTCCACTTT	CASRADRGNSPLHF
TRBJ2-1	TRBD1	TRBV11-2	NA	TGTGCCAGCAGCCTCGGGACAGGGGGGTCCTACAATGAGCAGTTCTTC	CASSLGTGGSYNEQFF
TRBJ2-1	TRBD2	TRBV5-1	NA	TGCGCCAGCAGCTTATCTGGGACTAGCAAGCAGTTCTTC	CASSLSGTSKQFF
TRBJ2-1	NA	TRBV20-1	NA	TGCAGTGCTAGAGTGGCCAATGAGCAGTTCTTC	CSARVANEQFF
TRBJ2-5	NA	TRBV9	NA	TGTGCCAGCAGCGTAGAAATTGGGGAGACCCAGTACTTC	CASSVEIGETQYF
TRBJ1-2	TRBD1	TRBV18	NA	TGTGCCAGCCAGGGGGGTGTCGGAACTGGCTACACCTTC	CASQGGVGTGYTF
TRBJ2-5	NA	TRBV7-2	NA	TGTGCCAGCAGCTCCATGGACTCCCCGGGGACCCAGTACTTC	CASSSMDSPGTQYF
TRBJ2-7	TRBD1	TRBV10-3	NA	TGTGCCATCACCCGGGGACAGGGGGCTCCCGAGCAGTACTTC	CAITRGQGAPEQYF
TRBJ2-1	TRBD2	TRBV5-1	NA	TGCGCCAGCAGCTCACTAGCGGGGGCCGAAAAATACAATGAGCAGTTCTTC	CASSSLAGAEKYNEQFF
TRBJ2-5	NA	TRBV27	NA	TGTGCCAGCAGTTGGGACCGCCAAGAGACCCAGTACTTC	CASSWDRQETQYF
TRBJ2-2	NA	TRBV5-4	NA	TGTGCCAGCAGCTGGAAGGGGGTCGGGGAGCTGTTTTTT	CASSWKGVGELFF
TRBJ2-7	NA	TRBV29-1	NA	TGCAGCGTTGAAGGGGCAGGGAAGATCTACGAGCAGTACTTC	CSVEGAGKIYEQYF
TRBJ1-6	NA	TRBV14	NA	TGTGCCAGCAGCCAAGCGTCGCGGGGGCGGTCACCCCTCCACTTT	CASSQASRGRSPLHF
TRBJ2-5	NA	TRBV18	few	TGTGCCAGCTCACCTTCGAGGGAGACCCAGTACTTC	CASSPSRETQYF
TRBJ2-7	TRBD2	TRBV15	NA	TGTGCCACCAGCAGAGATGGGGGTAGCGGGAATTTGTACGAGCAGTACTTC	CATSRDGGSGNLYEQYF
TRBJ1-4	TRBD1	TRBV29-1	NA	TGCAGCGTCTTGACAGGGGGGAATGAAAAACTGTTTTTT	CSVLTGGNEKLFF
TRBJ1-1	TRBD1	TRBV7-9	NA	TGTGCCAGCAGCAGCGGGACAGAGAACACTGAAGCTTTCTTT	CASSSGTENTEAFF
TRBJ2-5	NA	TRBV20-1	NA	NA	CSALTFGETQYF
TRBJ2-1	NA	TRBV5-1	NA	TGCGCCAGCAAATCAGACCCTTACAATGAGCAGTTCTTC	CASKSDPYNEQFF
TRBJ1-6	NA	TRBV5-4	NA	TGTGCCAGCAGCCGGATGACAGCGGAAAATTCACCCCTCCACTTT	CASSRMTAENSPLHF
TRBJ2-7	NA	TRBV28	once	TGTGCCAGCAGTTTATACTCAGGCTACTACGAGCAGTACTTC	CASSLYSGYYEQYF
TRBJ2-3	NA	TRBV3-1	few	TGTGCCAGCAGCCACGGCTTACCTAGCACAGATACGCAGTATTTT	CASSHGLPSTDTQYF
TRBJ1-4	NA	TRBV12-3/TRBV12-4	NA	TGTGCCAGCAGTTTAGGACAGATTGCAGAAGTGTTTTTT	CASSLGQIAEVFF
TRBJ2-7	TRBD1	TRBV4-1	NA	TGCGCCAGCAGCCAAGGAACAGGACAGGGGGAACACGAGCAGTACTTC	CASSQGTGQGEHEQYF
TRBJ2-2	NA	TRBV12-5	NA	TGTGCTAGTGGATTTAGCGGGGAGCTGTTTTTT	CASGFSGELFF
TRBJ2-7	TRBD1	TRBV27	NA	TGTGCCAGCAGTTTGTCCCGGGACAGGGTCTACGAGCAGTACTTC	CASSLSRDRVYEQYF
TRBJ2-2	NA	TRBV15	NA	TGTGCCACCAGCAGATTCGCGAACACCGGGGAGCTGTTTTTT	CATSRFANTGELFF
TRBJ2-7	NA	TRBV3-1	NA	TGTGCCAGCAGCTCGGACAGCTTTCCCACGGAGCAGTACTTC	CASSSDSFPTEQYF
TRBJ1-4	NA	TRBV29-1	NA	TGCAGCGTTAGACTCAGGGGTGAAAAACTGTTTTTT	CSVRLRGEKLFF
TRBJ1-1	TRBD1	TRBV20-1	NA	TGCAGTGCATCAACAGGGGCCCCGAACACTGAAGCTTTCTTT	CSASTGAPNTEAFF
TRBJ2-3	NA	TRBV29-1	once	TGCAGCGTTGACACGCTGGGGGCAGATACGCAGTATTTT	CSVDTLGADTQYF
TRBJ2-7	TRBD1	TRBV10-3	once	TGTGCCATCAGTAACCGGGACAGGGTCGACGAGCAGTACTTC	CAISNRDRVDEQYF
TRBJ2-1	NA	TRBV5-4	NA	TGTGCCAGCAGCCGTGGGACACAGCAGTTCTTC	CASSRGTQQFF
TRBJ1-1	TRBD1	TRBV11-3	NA	TGTGCCAGCGCACGGACAGGGGAAACTGAAGCTTTCTTT	CASARTGETEAFF
TRBJ1-6	NA	TRBV13	NA	TGTGCCAGCACCCTCCGACAGGCTACGTCCAGCGAATATAATTCACCCCTCCACTTT	CASTLRQATSSEYNSPLHF
TRBJ2-3	NA	TRBV28	once	TGTGCCAGCAGTCCTGGACCCGCCGTGGATACGCAGTATTTT	CASSPGPAVDTQYF
TRBJ2-3	NA	TRBV10-3	NA	TGTGCCATCAGTCACGCTAGCACAGATACGCAGTATTTT	CAISHASTDTQYF
TRBJ1-5	TRBD1	TRBV5-1	NA	TGCGCCAGCAGCTTGGGTCCTCGGGGACAGGAGAATCAGCCCCAGCATTTT	CASSLGPRGQENQPQHF
TRBJ2-2	NA	TRBV30	NA	TGTGCCTGGAGTTCTAGGGTTACCGGGGAGCTGTTTTTT	CAWSSRVTGELFF
TRBJ1-1	NA	TRBV30	NA	TGTGCCTGGAAGGCCGGCAGGAACACTGAAGCTTTCTTT	CAWKAGRNTEAFF